This is a list of T cell receptor beta chains from one sample in a study of T cell responses to AZD1222 COVID-19 vaccine. The data were produced by immunoSEQ multiplex PCR, yet TCRdb's version contains in-frame clones alone and is incomplete. The table has 150,000 or so clones, about 81% seen once. This material consisted of peripheral blood, taken on day 0 of MenACWY control vaccination. These receptors came from an adult in good health. The CDR3 runs from the conserved cysteine through the conserved F or W. A D gene is named only where the DNA matches it firmly. Where a row states a size, it is once, few, many or the class of an expanded clone; other rows omit it.

abundance	j_gene	d_gene	v_gene	CDR3nt	CDR3aa
.	TRBJ1-2	.	TRBV5-1	TGCGCCAGCAGCTCGGACAGTACCTATGGCTACACCTTC	CASSSDSTYGYTF
.	TRBJ1-2	TRBD1	TRBV6-4	TGTGCCAGCAGTGAAACTTATACAGGGGTTGGTATTACTGATGGCTACACCTTC	CASSETYTGVGITDGYTF
.	TRBJ1-5	TRBD1	TRBV6-5	TGTGCCAGCAGTTTACAGGGGGACAATCAGCCCCAGCATTTT	CASSLQGDNQPQHF
few	TRBJ2-2	.	TRBV24-1	TGTGCCACCAAGGGGCCGGGCGATTCCGGGGAGCTGTTTTTT	CATKGPGDSGELFF
.	TRBJ1-3	TRBD1	TRBV5-1	TGCGCCAGCAGCTTGGAGGGGGCGCGTGGAAACACCATATATTTT	CASSLEGARGNTIYF
.	TRBJ2-1	TRBD1	TRBV4-1	TGCGCCAGCAGCCAAGAAAAGGGGGACAGGGAGGAAAGAGAGCAGTTCTTC	CASSQEKGDREEREQFF
.	TRBJ1-6	.	TRBV6-1	TGTGCCAGCAGTGAATCAGTGGGTGATTCACCCCTCCACTTT	CASSESVGDSPLHF
.	TRBJ2-5	.	TRBV7-6	TGTGCCAGCAGCAGGACCTTGACTAGAAAAGAGACCCAGTACTTC	CASSRTLTRKETQYF
.	TRBJ1-2	TRBD1	TRBV13	TGTGCCAGCAGCTTAGGGACAGGGAACTATGGCTACACCTTC	CASSLGTGNYGYTF
.	TRBJ1-3	.	TRBV5-6	TGTGCCAGCAGCTTGGCATACCCACAGGGTGGAAACACCATATATTTT	CASSLAYPQGGNTIYF
few	TRBJ1-3	TRBD1	TRBV7-2	TGTGCCAGCAGCTGGGGGACAGCTGGAAACACCATATATTTT	CASSWGTAGNTIYF
.	TRBJ1-2	.	TRBV10-1	TGCGCCAGCAGTGAAGGACTGAACTATGGCTACACCTTC	CASSEGLNYGYTF
.	TRBJ1-2	TRBD1	TRBV5-1	TGCGCCAGCAGCTTGGAGTCAGGGGGCCCTTCTGGTGGCTACACCTTC	CASSLESGGPSGGYTF
once	TRBJ1-5	.	TRBV27	TGTGCCAGCAGTAGGTCAGGGAGAGATCAGCCCCAGCATTTT	CASSRSGRDQPQHF
.	TRBJ1-4	.	TRBV27	TGTGCCAGCAGTCCACAGACAACTAATGAAAAACTGTTTTTT	CASSPQTTNEKLFF
.	TRBJ2-3	.	TRBV18	TGTGCCAGCTCACCAAGCCGGGCCCCTAGCACAGATACGCAGTATTTT	CASSPSRAPSTDTQYF
once	TRBJ1-2	.	TRBV19	TGTGCCAGTAGTATAGTCGGGGAGAACTATGGCTACACCTTC	CASSIVGENYGYTF
.	TRBJ1-2	.	TRBV9	TGTGCCAGCAGCCAAGGACAGTCTAACTATGGCTACACCTTC	CASSQGQSNYGYTF
.	TRBJ2-1	TRBD1	TRBV2	TGTGCCAGCAGGGGACAGGGTTCCTACAATGAGCAGTTCTTC	CASRGQGSYNEQFF
.	TRBJ2-2	TRBD2	TRBV2	TGTGCCAGCAGTGAGACGGGGGGTATCTGGCAGGCCGGGGAGCTGTTTTTT	CASSETGGIWQAGELFF
few	TRBJ2-7	TRBD2	TRBV5-1	TGCGCCAGCAGCCTCAGGGAGCGGGAGGGGCAGTACTTC	CASSLREREGQYF
.	TRBJ1-4	.	TRBV19	TGTGCCAGTAGTTTACAGGGCCCTAATGAAAAACTGTTTTTT	CASSLQGPNEKLFF
.	TRBJ2-3	.	TRBV27	TGTGCCAGCAGTTTAGAACCGTTTATCACAGATACGCAGTATTTT	CASSLEPFITDTQYF
.	TRBJ2-7	TRBD2	TRBV18	TGTGCCAGCTCAGCCCTAGCGGGGGTCTCATACGAGCAGTACTTC	CASSALAGVSYEQYF
.	TRBJ2-5	.	TRBV7-2	TGTGCCAGCAGCTTAGGGGGTGGCCAAGAGACCCAGTACTTC	CASSLGGGQETQYF
.	TRBJ2-3	.	TRBV9	TGTGCCAGCAGCGCCGCCATCGGGGTTAGAGATACGCAGTATTTT	CASSAAIGVRDTQYF
.	TRBJ2-3	TRBD2	TRBV5-4	TGTGCCAGCAGCTTAAGCGGGGGGGTGACAGATACGCAGTATTTT	CASSLSGGVTDTQYF
.	TRBJ1-4	.	TRBV28	TGTGCCAGTGGACAGCTTAAACTGTTTTTT	CASGQLKLFF
.	TRBJ2-1	TRBD2	TRBV2	TGTGCCAGCAGCCCACTTGGACTAGCGGGGGGGCGTTGGAACAATGAGCAGTTCTTC	CASSPLGLAGGRWNNEQFF
.	TRBJ1-1	.	TRBV7-9	TGTGCCAGCAGCTTGAGGCAGGGGAGGTTGACTGAAGCTTTCTTT	CASSLRQGRLTEAFF
.	TRBJ1-5	TRBD1	TRBV19	TGTGCCAGTAGAAAACAGGGGCACAATCAGCCCCAGCATTTT	CASRKQGHNQPQHF
few	TRBJ2-7	TRBD1	TRBV11-3	TGTGCCAGCAGCTTAGGCCCCCCGGGACAGGGAACCGAGCAGTACTTC	CASSLGPPGQGTEQYF
.	TRBJ2-5	TRBD1	TRBV9	TGTGCCAGCAGCTCGGGGACAGGGGCCCTGGAGACCCAGTACTTC	CASSSGTGALETQYF
.	TRBJ1-1	.	TRBV7-9	TGTGCCAGCAGCTCCCAAACGGGGGCTAAAGCTTTCTTT	CASSSQTGAKAFF
.	TRBJ1-4	.	TRBV6-5	TGTGCCAGCAGTTCACCAGTCCTCCAGGGAAGTGAAAAACTGTTTTTT	CASSSPVLQGSEKLFF
few	TRBJ2-5	.	TRBV3-1/TRBV3-2	TGTGCCAGCAGCCAATTCCCCAGCCAAGAGACCCAGTACTTC	CASSQFPSQETQYF
once	TRBJ2-5	TRBD2	TRBV5-4	TGTGCCAGCAGCTTATCGGGGGGTTACCAAGAGACCCAGTACTTC	CASSLSGGYQETQYF
.	TRBJ2-3	TRBD1	TRBV7-9	TGTGCCAGCAGCCCCAGGACAGGCTCCGGAACAGATACGCAGTATTTT	CASSPRTGSGTDTQYF
.	TRBJ2-1	.	TRBV14	TGTGCCAGCAGCCAAATGGGGATCTCGCAGTTCTTC	CASSQMGISQFF
.	TRBJ1-2	.	TRBV10-3	TGTGCCATCAGCGAAGGGGGACTCGCGACCTTC	CAISEGGLATF
few	TRBJ1-4	.	TRBV19	TGTGCCAGTAGTATCCAGGGTCGACGTGCAACTAATGAAAAACTGTTTTTT	CASSIQGRRATNEKLFF
.	TRBJ2-2	TRBD1	TRBV24-1	TGTGCCACCAGTGGCCAGGGGGCCGGTTTAGGGAACACCGGGGAGCTGTTTTTT	CATSGQGAGLGNTGELFF
.	TRBJ2-3	TRBD1	TRBV11-2	TGTGCCAGCAGCATTGGACAGGGCACAGATACGCAGTATTTT	CASSIGQGTDTQYF
.	TRBJ1-4	.	TRBV19	TGTGCCAGTAGCGTGGGCGGAGCTAATGAAAAACTGTTTTTT	CASSVGGANEKLFF
.	TRBJ1-1	.	TRBV5-1	TGCGCCAGCAGCTTTCAAGACCCAATGAACACTGAAGCTTTCTTT	CASSFQDPMNTEAFF
.	TRBJ1-3	.	TRBV28	TGTGCCGTTAATACTCAGGGGAACCGAAACACCATATATTTT	CAVNTQGNRNTIYF
.	TRBJ1-2	.	TRBV27	TGTGCCAGCAGTCCATCCCTAGGGGTGCCCTATGGCTACACCTTC	CASSPSLGVPYGYTF
.	TRBJ2-5	TRBD1	TRBV2	TGTGCCACCAGACAGGGCGAACAAGAGACCCAGTACTTC	CATRQGEQETQYF
.	TRBJ2-1	.	TRBV12-5	TGTGCTAGTGGTTTGGGGTCGGTCGGCCACCCGATGGGCGATGAGCAGTTCTTC	CASGLGSVGHPMGDEQFF
.	TRBJ1-4	TRBD1	TRBV4-2	TGTGCCAGCAGCCAAAGCCGGGACAGGGGGGGATCAAAACTGTTTTTT	CASSQSRDRGGSKLFF
.	TRBJ2-7	.	TRBV10-3	TGTGCCATCAGTGACGGGAGAACTTCCTACGAGCAGTACTTC	CAISDGRTSYEQYF
.	TRBJ2-7	.	TRBV7-8	TGTGCCAGCAGCCTACAGAGCGAAACCTACGAGCAGTACTTC	CASSLQSETYEQYF
.	TRBJ2-1	TRBD2	TRBV9	TGTGCCAGCAGCGTATATGGGGGAGGGGTGCGATTCAATGAGCAGTTCTTC	CASSVYGGGVRFNEQFF